Given below is one T cell receptor (beta chain) in context. Its antigen is not identified. Some clones are missing from TCRdb's copy, which holds only in-frame ones; the method was immunoSEQ multiplex PCR. The data hold about 94,000 clones, with more than 70% observed a single time. The source of the sample is a study of T cell responses to AZD1222 COVID-19 vaccine. Study findings and constraints: Most donors were white British, females outnumbered males, and clonal diversity was possibly underestimated.

Trimming took 4 bases from V and 3 from J, leaving 17 bases between them. CDR3 length: 16 amino acids. CDR1 is SGHNT and CDR2 is YYREEE in the germline V gene (reference sequence). The chain joins TRBV5-4 to TRBJ1-3; unclear D gene. The origin of this receptor is an adult in good health. The sample in question was peripheral blood, obtained on day 0 of AZD1222 vaccination. In DNA, the CDR3 is TGTGCCAGCAGCGAGGACGGGAAATCCATTGGAAACACCATATATTTT. Its protein is CASSEDGKSIGNTIYF.